Listed below are T cell receptor beta chains from one sample, sequenced in a study of type 1 and type 2 diabetes patients. TCRdb redid the calling of the multiplex PCR reads with MiXCR, one entry per CDR3 protein. Found here are more than 250,000 distinct CDR3 sequences, roughly 50% of them singletons; the top ten hold approximately 13%. Source material: peripheral blood mononuclear cells (PBMCs). The source of these receptors is a man in his late teens or twenties with type 2 diabetes. CDR3s include the opening cysteine and the closing phenylalanine or tryptophan. The D gene is left open where the match is weak. Expanded clones are given a class, and other clones once, few, many or no size at all.

>NA|TRBD1|TRBJ2-7|TRBV7-8
TGTGCCAGCAGCTTACCGTCAGGGGGTCCCTACGAGCAGTACTTC
CASSLPSGGPYEQYF
>few|NA|TRBJ1-2|TRBV13
TGTGCCAGCAGCTTAGGCCCCGGCTACACCTTC
CASSLGPGYTF
>NA|NA|TRBJ1-1|TRBV7-8
TGTGCCAGCAGCGGATCGCCGGGAGACGAAGCTTTCTTT
CASSGSPGDEAFF
>NA|TRBD1|TRBJ1-6|TRBV28
TGTGCCAGCAGTGGGACAGTCCATAATTCACCCCTCCACTTT
CASSGTVHNSPLHF
>many|TRBD1|TRBJ1-2|TRBV19
TGTGCCAGTAGACCTACCGGGACAGCCATATATGGCTACACCTTC
CASRPTGTAIYGYTF
>NA|NA|TRBJ2-1|TRBV11-2
TGTGCCAGCAGCTTAGATCTCCGGGGTTATGAGCAGTTCTTC
CASSLDLRGYEQFF
>NA|NA|TRBJ1-4|TRBV7-9
TGTGCCAGCAGTCCTTGGACGGAGAAACTGTTTTTT
CASSPWTEKLFF
>NA|TRBD2|TRBJ2-3|TRBV30
TGTGCGTGGACGGGAGGCCCTGATACGCAGTATTTT
CAWTGGPDTQYF
>NA|NA|TRBJ2-3|TRBV12-3/TRBV12-4
TGTGCCAGCAGTTTAAGCGGTTTGAGCACAGATACGCAGTATTTT
CASSLSGLSTDTQYF
>NA|TRBD2|TRBJ2-3|TRBV20-1
TGCAGTGCTAGTCGTCGGACTAGCCCACTGGCAGATACGCAGTATTTT
CSASRRTSPLADTQYF
>NA|NA|TRBJ1-1|TRBV5-1
TGCGCCAGCAGCTTGGCAGGGAAGCCGAACACTGAAGCTTTCTTT
CASSLAGKPNTEAFF
>NA|NA|TRBJ2-2|TRBV10-3
TGTGCCATCAGTGAGTCGAGTGGCGGCACCGGGGAGCTGTTTTTT
CAISESSGGTGELFF
>NA|NA|TRBJ1-5|TRBV7-9
TGTGCCAGCAGCCCCCCACAGGGAGACAATCAGCCCCAGCATTTT
CASSPPQGDNQPQHF
>NA|NA|TRBJ2-1|TRBV6-5
TGTGCCAGCAGTTACACACCCCCGGGAAATGAGCAGTTCTTC
CASSYTPPGNEQFF
>NA|NA|TRBJ2-3|TRBV13
TGTGCCAGCAGACGGTTGGCGGAGAGCACAGATACGCAGTATTTT
CASRRLAESTDTQYF
>few|TRBD1|TRBJ2-7|TRBV7-3
TGTGCCAGCAGCCCTCGACAGGGCTCCTACGAGCAGTACTTC
CASSPRQGSYEQYF
>many|NA|TRBJ1-2|TRBV30
TGTGCCTGGTACCCAAGGACTGCCCCCCCGTATGGCTACACCTTC
CAWYPRTAPPYGYTF
>few|NA|TRBJ1-1|TRBV29-1
TGCAGCGCCGCCATGTCGACCAAGGGGACTGAAGCTTTCTTT
CSAAMSTKGTEAFF
>few|TRBD1|TRBJ2-7|TRBV20-1
TGCAGTGCCCCGACAGGGGGCTTATACGAGCAGTACTTC
CSAPTGGLYEQYF
>NA|NA|TRBJ1-1|TRBV12-3/TRBV12-4
TGTGCCAGCAGTTCCGGGTCATTGAACACTGAAGCTTTCTTT
CASSSGSLNTEAFF
>NA|NA|TRBJ2-7|TRBV6-1
TGTGCCAGTGAATTTCCCGGGACAAAACCCTACGAGCAGTACTTC
CASEFPGTKPYEQYF
>few|NA|TRBJ2-6|TRBV30
TGTGCCTGGACCTTAGCCAGGACTCCTTCCTCTGGGGCCAACGTCCTGACTTTC
CAWTLARTPSSGANVLTF
>NA|TRBD1|TRBJ2-1|TRBV5-1
TGCGCCAGCAGGACCGGGACAGGGGGCCTTGAGCAGTTCTTC
CASRTGTGGLEQFF
>NA|TRBD2|TRBJ2-1|TRBV5-1
TGCGCCAGCAGCTTGGTGCCTAGCGGGAGACTCTCCTACAATGAGCAGTTCTTC
CASSLVPSGRLSYNEQFF
>NA|TRBD2|TRBJ2-7|TRBV29-1
TGCAGCGTTGAACTAGCGGGAGAGCCATACGAGCAGTACTTC
CSVELAGEPYEQYF
>NA|NA|TRBJ2-7|TRBV14
TGTGCCAGCAGCCAAGAACTTCACGGGAGCTCCTACGAGCAGTACTTC
CASSQELHGSSYEQYF
>NA|NA|TRBJ1-1|TRBV7-3
TGTGCCAGCAGCTTACGGGGGCCGGCTGAAGCTTTCTTT
CASSLRGPAEAFF
>NA|NA|TRBJ2-2|TRBV24-1
TGTGCCACCAGTGATTTGCAGGCCGGGGAGCTGTTTTTT
CATSDLQAGELFF
>NA|NA|TRBJ2-5|TRBV13
TGTGCCAGCAGCCAAGGGACAAAAGAGACCCAGTACTTC
CASSQGTKETQYF
>NA|NA|TRBJ2-3|TRBV27
TGTGCCAGCAGCCCGATAGACTACTCAGGCACAGATACGCAGTATTTT
CASSPIDYSGTDTQYF
>NA|NA|TRBJ1-3|TRBV2
TGTGCCAGCCTCGACTCTGGAAACACCATATATTTT
CASLDSGNTIYF
>many|NA|TRBJ2-2|TRBV30
TGTGCCTGGAGTGAAGGGGAGCTGTTTTTT
CAWSEGELFF
>many|TRBD2|TRBJ2-2|TRBV2
TGTGCCAGCCAGGGTCGGACTAGCGGGAGGACCGGGGAGCTGTTTTTT
CASQGRTSGRTGELFF
>few|NA|TRBJ2-2|TRBV24-1
TGTGCCACCAGTGCTGGAGTACATAGTGGCGGGGAGCTGTTTTTT
CATSAGVHSGGELFF
>NA|NA|TRBJ1-1|TRBV20-1
TGCAGTGCTAGAGATCGCAGGTGGAACACTGAAGCTTTCTTT
CSARDRRWNTEAFF